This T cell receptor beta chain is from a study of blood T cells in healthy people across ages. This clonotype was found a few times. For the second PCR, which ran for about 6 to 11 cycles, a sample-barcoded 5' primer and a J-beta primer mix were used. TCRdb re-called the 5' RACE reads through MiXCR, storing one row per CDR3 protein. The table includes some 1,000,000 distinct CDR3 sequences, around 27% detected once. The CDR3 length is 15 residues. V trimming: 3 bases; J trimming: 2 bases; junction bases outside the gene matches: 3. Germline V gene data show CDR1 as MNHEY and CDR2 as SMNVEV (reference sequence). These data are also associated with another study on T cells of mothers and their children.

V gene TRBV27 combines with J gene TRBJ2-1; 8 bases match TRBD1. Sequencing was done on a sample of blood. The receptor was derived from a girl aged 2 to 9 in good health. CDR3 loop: CASSLPGGAYNEQFF. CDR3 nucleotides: TGTGCCAGCAGTTTGCCAGGGGGCGCCTACAATGAGCAGTTCTTC.